The T cell receptor beta chain under discussion was sequenced for a study of regulatory T cells in long-lasting Graves disease. Study-level background: Persistent Graves' disease denoted over 5 years of antithyroid drugs plus positive TSH receptor antibodies.

This clonotype was counted a few times. The germline gene is not matched at one end of the junction; a read error may be the cause. Time point in this sample: persistent/refractory GD, antithyroid drugs over 5 years with positive TRAb. Making the TCR library involved RNA that had been extracted from PBMCs. The authors drew patients from an endocrinology department in Xi'an, China. Arm-PCR of CDR3 regions and iRepertoire HTBI primers were used to build TCR beta libraries. TCRdb reprocessed the multiplex PCR reads with MiXCR, giving one entry per CDR3 protein. The sample yields about 400,000 distinct CDR3 sequences, 20% to 25% seen once. The germline CDR1 and CDR2 sequences are SNHLY and FYNNEI. The CDR3 is 15 residues long.

This TCR derives from a female donor with Graves disease. The rearrangement uses TRBV2 and TRBJ2-1; 7 bases map to TRBD1. Sequencing used peripheral blood mononuclear cells (PBMCs), obtained when the disease was refractory, from a patient treated with antithyroid drugs. This chain's CDR3 is CASNERTGRYNEQFF. The CDR3 DNA reads TGTGCCAGCAATGAAAGGACAGGCCGCTACAATGAGCAGTTCTTC.